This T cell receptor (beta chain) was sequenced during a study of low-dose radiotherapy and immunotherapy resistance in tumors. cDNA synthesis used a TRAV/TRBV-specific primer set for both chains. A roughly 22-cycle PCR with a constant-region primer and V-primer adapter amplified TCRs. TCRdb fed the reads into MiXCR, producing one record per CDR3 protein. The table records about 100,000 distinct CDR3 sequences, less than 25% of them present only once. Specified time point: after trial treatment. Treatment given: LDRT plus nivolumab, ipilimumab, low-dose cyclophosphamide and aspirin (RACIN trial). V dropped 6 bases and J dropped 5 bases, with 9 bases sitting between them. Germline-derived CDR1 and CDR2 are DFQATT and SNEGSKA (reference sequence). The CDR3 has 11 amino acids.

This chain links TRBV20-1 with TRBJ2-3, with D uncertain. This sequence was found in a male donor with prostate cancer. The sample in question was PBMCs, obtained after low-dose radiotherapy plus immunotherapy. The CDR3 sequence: CSARPIDTQYF. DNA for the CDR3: TGCAGTGCGCGGCCGATAGATACGCAGTATTTT.